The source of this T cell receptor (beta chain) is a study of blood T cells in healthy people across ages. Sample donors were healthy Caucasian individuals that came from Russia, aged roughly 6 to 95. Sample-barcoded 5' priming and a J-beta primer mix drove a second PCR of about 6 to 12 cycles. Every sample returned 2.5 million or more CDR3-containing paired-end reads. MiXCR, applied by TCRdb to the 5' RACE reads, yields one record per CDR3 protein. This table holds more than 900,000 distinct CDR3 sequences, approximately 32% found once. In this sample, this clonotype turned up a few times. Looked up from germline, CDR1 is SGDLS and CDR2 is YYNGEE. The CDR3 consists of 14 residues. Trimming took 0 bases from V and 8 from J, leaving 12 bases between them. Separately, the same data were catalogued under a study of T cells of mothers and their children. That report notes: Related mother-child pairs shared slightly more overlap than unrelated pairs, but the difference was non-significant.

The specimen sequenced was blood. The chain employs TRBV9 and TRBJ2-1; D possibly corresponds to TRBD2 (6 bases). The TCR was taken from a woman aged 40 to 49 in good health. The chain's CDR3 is CASSVVGGNDEQFF. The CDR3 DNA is TGTGCCAGCAGCGTAGTGGGGGGTAACGATGAGCAGTTCTTC.